This T cell receptor beta chain is from a study of cytomegalovirus exposure and HLA in healthy donors. V was trimmed by 3 bases and J by 8 bases, leaving 13 bases between them. Germline CDR1 is GTSNPN and CDR2 is SVGIG (reference sequence). The CDR3 covers 12 residues. Vbeta (60) and Jbeta (13) primers were used in the PCR. Repertoires were generated with immunoSEQ multiplex PCR, while TCRdb's copy carries only in-frame clones and drops some. The table includes around 210,000 clones, 70% to 90% detected once. This sequence was found in a girl aged 2 to 10 in good health and CMV-seronegative. Sequencing was carried out using PBMCs. The J gene is TRBJ1-2, the V gene TRBV30; D gene ambiguous. CDR3 nucleotides: TGTGCCTGGAGGATCTGGCCAGGCGGCTACACCTTC. Its translation: CAWRIWPGGYTF.